The 25 T cell receptor beta chains below come from one sample, sequenced in a study of CD8+CD57+ T cells in acquired aplastic anemia (dated by TCRdb to 2016 to 2019). The reads were generated on an Illumina HiSeq 2000. Genomic DNA was used as template for profiling of TCR beta VDJ combinations and CDR3 sequences. TCRdb itself trimmed the public reads at Q25 with fastp, ran MiXCR and retained productive beta chains. Duplicate CDR3 protein sequences are folded into a single record with the most common DNA and genes. Present in this sample are 75,000 to 80,000 distinct CDR3 sequences, about three quarters of which were seen just once. The biggest ten clones account for roughly 80% of the sample. Patients chosen for sequencing had shown expansion of CD8+CD57+ cells by flow cytometry. The specimen was sorted CD4+, CD8+, or CD8+CD57+ T cells (not recorded which) from PBMCs. The receptor set was obtained from a human donor with aplastic anemia.

The rearrangement joins TRBV11-1 to TRBJ2-1; 10 nucleotides line up with TRBD2. J gave up 2 bases and V 10 bases, and 11 bases lay outside the gene matches. The CDR3 runs to 16 residues. Germline CDR1 and CDR2: SGHAT and FQDESV (reference sequence). DNA for the CDR3: TGTGCCACCGATAAATCCGGACTAGCGGCCTACAATGAGCAGTTCTTC. Translating it yields CATDKSGLAAYNEQFF.

The V call is TRBV5-8, the J call TRBJ1-1; a weak D match, TRBD1 (6 bases). Germline-derived CDR1 and CDR2 are SGHTS and YDEGEE. V lost 0 bases and J lost 4, with 13 bases in between. This CDR3 has 15 amino acids. CDR3 in DNA: TGTGCCAGCAGCTTGGCGGGGGCGCAATCCACTGAAGCTTTCTTT. Encoded protein: CASSLAGAQSTEAFF.

This CDR3 reads CASSFPMTENNSPLHF. The CDR3 region has the DNA TGTGCCAGCAGCTTCCCGATGACAGAAAATAATTCACCCCTCCACTTT. This chain connects TRBV11-1 to TRBJ1-6; maybe TRBD1 (5 bases). CDR3 length: 16 amino acids. Trimming stripped 3 bases from V and 5 bases from J, with 14 bases between. In germline, CDR1 is SGHAT, CDR2 FQDESV (reference sequence). Full variable domain (remainder filled in from reference TRBV11-1 and TRBJ1-6): EAEVAQSPRYKITEKSQAVAFWCDPISGHATLYWYRQILGQGPELLVQFQDESVVDDSQLPKDRFSAERLKGVDSTLKIQPAELGDSAMYLCASSFPMTENNSPLHFGNGTRLTVT.

There are a few counts of this clonotype. The chain carries TRBV7-9 and TRBJ2-5; TRBD2 matches at 8 bases. CDR3 length: 13 residues. After removal of 7 bases from V and 2 bases from J, the junction contained 3 bases not matched to a gene. Germline CDR1 SEHNR, CDR2 FQNEAQ (reference sequence). The CDR3 spells CASTTSGQETQYF. The CDR3, as DNA: TGTGCCAGCACTACTAGCGGACAAGAGACCCAGTACTTC.

The genes are TRBV7-9 and TRBJ1-4, with D unclear. This CDR3 spans 12 amino acids. The germline V and J ends were trimmed by 3 bases and 10 bases, with 9 bases remaining between them. Germline V gene data show CDR1 as SEHNR and CDR2 as FQNEAQ (reference sequence). In DNA, the CDR3 is TGTGCCAGCAGCTTCCAGGAGGGAAAACTGTTTTTT. The encoded protein is CASSFQEGKLFF.

This clonotype occurred a few times. This chain uses TRBV15 with TRBJ1-6; D not certain. Germline-derived CDR1 and CDR2 are LNHNV and YYDKDF (reference sequence). This CDR3 comprises 16 residues. V was trimmed by 1 base and J by 7 bases, leaving 14 bases between them. CDR3 DNA: TGTGCCACCAGCAGAGCGCCCGACCGACGGAATTCACCCCTCCACTTT. Amino acids: CATSRAPDRRNSPLHF.

The CDR3 sequence: CASSIGRGPGEKLFF. The CDR3 nucleotides are TGTGCCAGTAGTATTGGGAGGGGGCCTGGTGAAAAACTGTTTTTT. The chain combines TRBV19 with TRBJ1-4; 7 bases agree with TRBD1. Trimming cost V 3 bases and J 7 bases; bases outside gene matches: 8. In germline, CDR1 is LNHDA, CDR2 SQIVND (reference sequence). This CDR3 is 15 amino acids long.

The J gene is TRBJ1-2, the V gene TRBV7-2; D is possibly TRBD1 (6 bases). This CDR3 spans 13 amino acids. The germline V and J ends were trimmed by 3 bases and 8 bases, with 13 bases remaining between them. Per germline, CDR1 SGHTA and CDR2 FQGNSA. The DNA for the CDR3 is TGTGCCAGCAGCTTTATACAGGGATCAGGCTACACCTTC. Translation: CASSFIQGSGYTF.

In nucleotides, the CDR3 is TGTGCCAGCAGCCCAGGACAGGGCCTCCTAACCGAGCAGTACTTC. Residues: CASSPGQGLLTEQYF. The V call is TRBV7-8, the J call TRBJ2-7; 8 nucleotides match TRBD1. Germline CDR1 and CDR2: SGHVS and FQNEAQ. V shed 5 bases, J shed 6 bases, and the junction held 12 bases outside the gene matches. The CDR3 is made up of 15 amino acids.

The chain employs TRBV12-3 or TRBV12-4 and TRBJ2-2; 10 bases fit TRBD1. The V and J ends lost 6 bases and 6 bases, in that order; junction bases with no gene match: 10. The CDR3 has 16 amino acids. DNA for the CDR3: TGTGCCAGCAGCGACCCTGGGGACAGGGGACCCGGGGAGCTGTTTTTT. This sequence encodes CASSDPGDRGPGELFF.

This chain connects TRBV19 to TRBJ1-4; D is unresolved. Germline loops: CDR1 LNHDA, CDR2 SQIVND (reference sequence). Trimming removed 6 bases at V and 5 bases at J, with 4 bases between. CDR3 length: 11 amino acids. Here the CDR3 DNA reads TGTGCCAGTAGGGGGAATGAAAAACTGTTTTTT. This translates into CASRGNEKLFF.

Comments on this clonotype: Possible read error: a much larger clone is one base away. V gene TRBV6-1 combines with J gene TRBJ2-3, with D possibly matching TRBD1 (6 bases). The CDR3 covers 16 residues. Germline V gives CDR1 MNHNS, CDR2 SASEGT. V shed 2 bases and J shed 3 bases, with 15 bases lying between them. The CDR3: CASSEMASGATDTQYF. The CDR3 coding sequence is TGTGCCAGCAGTGAAATGGCCTCAGGGGCGACAGATACGCAGTATTTT.

CDR3 bases: TGTGCCACCAGTGGCTTAAGTAGCTCTGGGGCCAACGTCCTGACTTTC. This translates into CATSGLSSSGANVLTF. V usage is TRBV24-1 and J usage is TRBJ2-6, with D unclear. CDR1 is KGHDR, CDR2 SFDVKD, per germline. CDR3 length: 16 amino acids. V dropped 5 bases and J dropped 0 bases, with 10 bases sitting between them.

The chain couples TRBV24-1 to TRBJ2-1; D gene uncertain. This CDR3 contains 12 residues. In germline, CDR1 is KGHDR, CDR2 SFDVKD. Trimming pared 5 bases from V and 4 bases from J, leaving 5 bases between. The CDR3 DNA reads as TGTGCCACCAGTGGGGGATACAATGAGCAGTTCTTC. Its translation is CATSGGYNEQFF.

This clonotype was detected a few times. The V call is TRBV2, the J call TRBJ2-3; no clear D gene. In germline, CDR1 is SNHLY, CDR2 FYNNEI. Between the trimmed V and J ends, which lost 3 bases and 2 bases, there was a span of 3 bases. The CDR3 is made up of 12 amino acids. CDR3 nucleotides: TGTGCCAGCAGTGATCCCACAGATACGCAGTATTTT. Its translation: CASSDPTDTQYF. The whole variable domain, filled in from reference TRBV2 and TRBJ2-3, reads EPEVTQTPSHQVTQMGQEVILRCVPISNHLYFYWYRQILGQKVEFLVSFYNNEISEKSEIFDDQFSVERPDGSNFTLKIRSTKLEDSAMYFCASSDPTDTQYFGPGTRLTVL.

CDR3 amino acids: CATSDPNLGKETQYF. CDR3 in DNA: TGTGCCACCAGTGATCCTAATTTGGGGAAAGAGACCCAGTACTTC. The chain couples TRBV24-1 to TRBJ2-5; D ambiguous. Germline CDR1 reads KGHDR; CDR2 reads SFDVKD. CDR3 size: 15 residues. V was trimmed by 3 bases and J by 3 bases, leaving 13 bases between them.

The genes are TRBV10-2 and TRBJ2-3; 9 bases agree with TRBD2. The V gene's germline CDR1 is WSHSY and CDR2 SAAADI. There are 16 residues in the CDR3. V lost 4 bases to trimming and J lost 3 bases; unmatched junction nucleotides: 8. The CDR3 DNA is TGCGCCAGCAGTGGATCACAGGCGGGGGGGACAGATACGCAGTATTTT. Translated, it gives CASSGSQAGGTDTQYF.

This chain joins TRBV7-8 and TRBJ1-1; weak D call: TRBD1 (5 bases). Deletions cut 0 bases from V and 5 bases from J, with 16 bases between. The CDR3 spans 16 residues. CDR1 is SGHVS and CDR2 is FQNEAQ in the germline V gene. CDR3 in DNA: TGTGCCAGCAGCTTAGCCTTGGGGGGATACAAGACTGAAGCTTTCTTT. Its translation is CASSLALGGYKTEAFF.

The V call is TRBV5-1, the J call TRBJ1-6; D remains unclear. CDR3 length: 13 residues. Germline V gene lookup returns CDR1 SGHRS and CDR2 YFSETQ. Trimming took off 2 bases at V and 7 bases at J, with 7 bases between the two ends. The CDR3 nucleotides are TGCGCCAGCAGCTTTCAAGACAATTCACCCCTCCACTTT. The encoded protein is CASSFQDNSPLHF.

V is TRBV7-2 and J is TRBJ2-3; D not certain. Between the trimmed V and J ends, which lost 2 bases and 4 bases, there was a span of 4 bases. Germline V CDR1 and CDR2: SGHTA, FQGNSA. This CDR3 is built from 12 residues. The CDR3 coding sequence is TGTGCCAGCAGCTTAATCTCAGATACGCAGTATTTT. This encodes CASSLISDTQYF.

The rearrangement uses TRBV6-1 and TRBJ2-3, with 7 bases fitting TRBD1. The CDR3 runs to 15 residues. The germline V gene has CDR1 MNHNS and CDR2 SASEGT. J was trimmed by 1 base and V by 6 bases; bases with no gene match: 7. The DNA for the CDR3 is TGTGCCAGCAGCCCTGGGACAGACGGCACAGATACGCAGTATTTT. Protein: CASSPGTDGTDTQYF.

This clonotype was counted many times. V gene TRBV7-9 combines with J gene TRBJ1-3; no definite D call. CDR1 and CDR2 (germline): SEHNR, FQNEAQ (reference sequence). The length of the CDR3 is 15 residues. V lost 4 bases to trimming and J lost 5 bases, with 15 bases between them. CDR3 residues: CASSSRHFTRNTIYF. The CDR3 DNA follows: TGTGCCAGCAGCTCGCGCCACTTCACTCGAAACACCATATATTTT.

This CDR3 is CSARGPTGNYEQYF. The CDR3, as DNA: TGCAGTGCTAGAGGCCCGACAGGGAACTACGAGCAGTACTTC. This sequence joins TRBV20-1 and TRBJ2-7; 7 bases match TRBD1. The CDR3 length is 14 residues. J lost 3 bases, V lost 1 base, and 6 bases had no gene match. Germline V gives CDR1 DFQATT, CDR2 SNEGSKA (reference sequence).

The gene calls are TRBV15 and TRBJ1-1; D is undetermined. The germline CDR1 and CDR2 sequences are LNHNV and YYDKDF (reference sequence). Trimming removed 1 base at V and 0 bases at J, with 3 bases between. The CDR3 is 13 amino acids. The CDR3 region has the DNA TGTGCCACCAGCAGAGCGCTGAACACTGAAGCTTTCTTT. It is translated as CATSRALNTEAFF.

The V call is TRBV15, the J call TRBJ1-1, with TRBD1 matching over 7 bases. Germline lookup yields CDR1 LNHNV and CDR2 YYDKDF (reference sequence). The CDR3 has 15 amino acids. J lost 8 bases, V lost 0 bases, and 9 bases had no gene match. CDR3 in DNA: TGTGCCACCAGCAGAGATCGGAGGGGGCTTGCGGAAGCTTTCTTT. Translation: CATSRDRRGLAEAFF.